This T cell receptor beta chain was sequenced during a study of Ad26.COV2.S vaccination and SARS-CoV-2 variants (dated by TCRdb to the early 2020s). Background for the entire study: Vaccine-arm donors were drawn from COV1001, a multicentre, randomized, double-blind, placebo-controlled phase I-IIa trial of Ad26.COV2.S in healthy adults. Ad26.COV2.S was administered intramuscularly at a dose of 5x10^10 or 1x10^11 viral particles, either as one shot or as two shots given 56 days apart. TCRbeta repertoire sequencing was used to assess the specificity and breadth of SARS-CoV-2-reactive T cell receptors after Ad26.COV2.S vaccination. The TCR-sequenced set comprised about 30 samples: approximately 19 Ad26.COV2.S vaccine recipients, 5 placebo recipients and 8 SARS-CoV-2 convalescent individuals. Trial participants were randomized into five groups of five: low-dose or high-dose Ad26.COV2.S given once or twice, or placebo on both occasions. Investigators remained blinded to trial group allocation during experiments and outcome assessment.

Germline trimming amounts to 5 bases on V and 3 bases on J, with 9 as the count of junction bases outside the gene matches. The CDR3 contains 15 residues, cysteine and phenylalanine counted. Only the CDR3 portion is preserved as DNA: 45 bases, with reading frame beginning at the first base. According to the germline V gene (reference sequence), CDR1 reads LNHDA and CDR2 reads SQIVND. Study-level results and caveats: Substantial breadth of spike-specific CD8+ and CD4+ T cell responses was reported after vaccination. Vaccine and placebo recipients had similar non-spike TCR breadth, a finding consistent with the vaccine containing only spike. The study was not powered for comparison of responses between vaccine doses or regimens. The authors noted that the TCR breadth and depth analyses may have underestimated total T cell responses. Ad26.COV2.S recipients had higher spike-specific TCR breadth than placebo recipients (P = 0.0014).

As regards this clone: There is no known antigen for this receptor. Base qualities are not at hand, and no much larger clone is one base apart.

The sample's treatment or condition label is to be understood as: 19 received Ad26.COV2.S at low or high dose, single or two shots; five or six received placebo; per-sample allocation not given. For vaccine and placebo recipients, repertoires were sequenced using samples collected on day 63 after the first injection. In Cohort 1b, about 27 adults aged 18-55 years were enrolled at a single site in Boston, USA, between 29 July and 7 August 2020. As a vaccine, Ad26.COV2.S was a replication-incompetent adenovirus type 26 vector that expressed a prefusion-stabilized SARS-CoV-2 spike protein derived from the original Wuhan strain. The immunoSEQ Assay was the method used to sequence TCRbeta CDR3 regions. After extraction, genomic DNA underwent amplification by bias-controlled multiplex PCR, followed by high-throughput sequencing. The paper's processing steps were these. To quantify the absolute abundance of every unique TCRbeta CDR3 region, sequences were collapsed and filtered. T cell fraction was estimated by normalizing TCRbeta template counts to usable DNA, with usable DNA measured through amplification of reference genes found in all nucleated cells. Repertoire TCRs were annotated as SARS-CoV-2-specific when V gene, CDR3 amino acid sequence and J gene were exactly matched to a known reactive TCR set. The reference SARS-CoV-2 TCR set came from MIRA and was filtered for enrichment in COVID-19-positive ImmuneCODE repertoires, removing public or cross-reactive TCRs. Using the MIRA antigens, annotated TCRs were further analysed by specific ORF or by position within an ORF. Breadth was defined as the number of annotated unique rearrangements divided by the total number of unique productive rearrangements, and depth was defined as the summed frequency of the annotated unique rearrangements. TCR breadth was compared between groups using two-sided Wilcoxon rank-sum tests. TCRdb took over this immuneACCESS table, retaining in-frame rearrangements with V and J assigned. Such tables are incomplete; in checked studies, under half of the missing clones stem from an unresolved V gene, and the remainder is unexplained. D and trimming come from the DNA, and the V and J calls and clone size come from that table. This sample lists about 350,000 clones; 88% were detected once. The ten most abundant clones make up 6.4% of the sample.

The TCR originated in a person aged 18 to 65 who received the Ad26.COV2.S COVID-19 vaccine or a placebo. The starting material was peripheral blood, obtained in a trial of Ad26.COV2.S vaccine versus placebo. The sequence joins TRBV19 to TRBJ2-7, and 8 bases in between align with TRBD1. The CDR3 corresponds to CASSAAGTGLYEQYF. The bases are TGTGCCAGTAGTGCAGCCGGGACAGGCCTCTACGAGCAGTACTTC.